Listed below are T cell receptor beta chains from one sample, sequenced in a study of T cell responses to AZD1222 COVID-19 vaccine. The protocol was immunoSEQ multiplex PCR, while the TCRdb copy is restricted to in-frame clones and leaves out a portion. Of about 150,000 clones detected, about 94% appear once; the ten largest clones hold more than 3%. Material: peripheral blood, obtained on day 0 of AZD1222 vaccination. These receptors were taken from an adult in good health. CDR3s include the opening cysteine and the closing phenylalanine or tryptophan. Each record gives: D gene, J gene, V gene, clone size, CDR3 DNA, CDR3 protein. A D gene is named only where the DNA matches it firmly. Size values are once, few and many counts, or a class for expanded clones, and some rows have none.

NA,TRBJ2-7,TRBV13,NA,TGTGCCAGCAGCTTAAGGGGCGAGCAGTACTTC,CASSLRGEQYF
TRBD1,TRBJ1-2,TRBV28,NA,TGTGCCAGCAGTTCACCTCGCCCCAAACAGGGGCTAGACCACTATGGCTACACCTTC,CASSSPRPKQGLDHYGYTF
NA,TRBJ1-2,TRBV6-5,NA,TGTGCCAGCAGTCAACTGGGACCGACTGAGGGCTACACCTTC,CASSQLGPTEGYTF
TRBD1,TRBJ2-1,TRBV6-5,NA,TGTGCCAGCACCAAGACAGGGGAGGCCTGGGATGAGCAGTTCTTC,CASTKTGEAWDEQFF
NA,TRBJ1-1,TRBV12-3/TRBV12-4,NA,TGTGCCAGCAGTTTCAGCAGCACTGAAGCTTTCTTT,CASSFSSTEAFF
NA,TRBJ2-7,TRBV21-1,NA,TGTGCCAGCAGCCCCCCAACAGGGGAGAGGTGGGCTAGCGGGAGGAACGAGCAGTACTTC,CASSPPTGERWASGRNEQYF
NA,TRBJ1-5,TRBV15,NA,TGTGCCACCGCAGAGATCAGGGATCAGCCCCAGCATTTT,CATAEIRDQPQHF
TRBD1,TRBJ1-1,TRBV6-4,NA,TGTGCCAGCAAAAGACAGGGGGAAAACACTGAAGCTTTCTTT,CASKRQGENTEAFF
TRBD2,TRBJ2-7,TRBV9,NA,TGTGCCAGCAGCGTGGGACTAGCGGGAGGGCCCCACGAGCAGTACTTC,CASSVGLAGGPHEQYF
TRBD1,TRBJ1-3,TRBV19,once,TGTGCCAGCGATGCAGGGGGGTATTACTCTGGAAACACCATATATTTT,CASDAGGYYSGNTIYF
TRBD1,TRBJ1-2,TRBV7-8,NA,TGTGCCAGCAGCCGAGGACAGGGGGTTGACTATGGCTACACCTTC,CASSRGQGVDYGYTF
TRBD2,TRBJ2-7,TRBV2,once,TGTGCCAGCAGTGAGGCGCGTGGGACTAGCGGGCCCGAGCAGTACTTC,CASSEARGTSGPEQYF
NA,TRBJ2-2,TRBV12-3/TRBV12-4,once,TGTGCCACGTTCGGACAGAACACCGGGGAGCTGTTTTTT,CATFGQNTGELFF
NA,TRBJ1-5,TRBV6-2/TRBV6-3,once,TGTGCCAGCAGTTACTCTTCGGGGGCCAATCAGCCCCAGCATTTT,CASSYSSGANQPQHF
NA,TRBJ1-1,TRBV6-5,once,TGTGCCAGCAGGAATACAGGGATAGACACTGAAGCTTTCTTT,CASRNTGIDTEAFF
NA,TRBJ2-3,TRBV3-1/TRBV3-2,once,TGTGCCAGCAGGGACACCCTAGGGACAGATACGCAGTATTTT,CASRDTLGTDTQYF
NA,TRBJ2-7,TRBV3-1/TRBV3-2,NA,TGTGCCAGCAGCGAGGAAGGGGCAGCCTACGAGCAGTACTTC,CASSEEGAAYEQYF
NA,TRBJ1-3,TRBV6-2/TRBV6-3,NA,TGTGCCAGCAGTTACCCCGCGGGGGCGAGAGGAAACACCATATATTTT,CASSYPAGARGNTIYF
TRBD2,TRBJ2-5,TRBV25-1,NA,TGTGCCAGCGGGCTAGCGGGAGTAGGAGAGACCCAGTACTTC,CASGLAGVGETQYF